This T cell receptor beta chain came from a study of T cell changes during pregnancy in multiple sclerosis. Data came from immunoSEQ multiplex PCR; TCRdb stores just in-frame clones and leaves some out. The sample holds 50,000 to 65,000 clones, about nine tenths seen once. The sequence was collected from a female donor with multiple sclerosis, enrolled in a pregnancy study. Here the sequenced sample was peripheral blood, taken after pregnancy.

The CDR3, as DNA: TGCGCCAGCAGCCCGGGAGCTCGGGGGCAGTATTTT. Its translation: CASSPGARGQYF. The chain carries TRBV10-1 and TRBJ2-3; possible D gene TRBD2, 6 bases. The CDR3 has 12 residues. Trimming shortened V by 6 bases and J by 11 bases, and 15 bases separated the two germline ends. CDR1 is WNHNN, CDR2 SYGVQD, per germline (reference sequence).